A single sample is the source of the 19 T cell receptor beta chains below, sequenced in a study of blood T cell repertoires in COVID-19 (dated by TCRdb to the early 2020s). Library preparation employed the immunoSEQ multiplex PCR assay. The immuneACCESS repertoire file appears here via TCRdb, limited to in-frame rearrangements. These files lack a portion of the clones; in checked studies, under half of the deficit traces to unresolved V genes, and the cause of the others is not known. Present in this sample are about 270,000 clones, roughly 91% of which were seen just once. The ten largest account for roughly 2% of the sample. The sequencing sample was made of PBMCs or T cells enriched from blood (not recorded which). These receptor sequences come from a woman between 55 and 75 years old in a cohort exposed to, infected with or recovered from COVID-19 (not recorded which).

The rearrangement links TRBV6-2 or TRBV6-3 to TRBJ2-7; 10 bases are a match to TRBD1. This CDR3 has 14 residues. V dropped 2 bases and J dropped 4; count of bases not matched to a gene: 2. Germline lookup yields CDR1 MNHEY and CDR2 SVGEGT. CDR3 bases: TGTGCCAGCAGTTACAGGGGACAGGGGTACGAGCAGTACTTC. Protein product: CASSYRGQGYEQYF.

This chain links TRBV28 with TRBJ2-5; the D gene is possibly TRBD2 (6 bases). Germline assignment: CDR1 MDHEN and CDR2 SYDVKM. The length of the CDR3 is 15 residues. V was pared by 1 base and J by 2 bases, with 11 bases between. DNA of the CDR3: TGTGCCAGCAGTTTATTCGGTGGAGGGCAAGAGACCCAGTACTTC. Its protein is CASSLFGGGQETQYF.

This chain links TRBV27 with TRBJ2-1, with 9 bases fitting TRBD2. In germline, CDR1 is MNHEY, CDR2 SMNVEV (reference sequence). The CDR3 totals 16 residues. Germline trimming cut 6 bases from V and 4 bases from J; bases unmatched to any gene: 10. The CDR3 DNA reads TGTGCCAGCAGAGAACTACTAGCGGGTAGATACAATGAGCAGTTCTTC. This codes for CASRELLAGRYNEQFF.

The V gene is TRBV5-6, the J gene TRBJ1-1; D is possibly TRBD1 (6 bases). There are 15 residues in the CDR3. Between the trimmed V and J ends, which lost 4 bases and 0 bases, there was a span of 13 bases. Germline V lookup: CDR1 SGHDT, CDR2 YYEEEE. The CDR3 spells CASSLMDRLNTEAFF. CDR3 DNA: TGTGCCAGCAGCCTAATGGACAGATTGAACACTGAAGCTTTCTTT. Together with reference TRBV5-6 and TRBJ1-1, the CDR3 gives the full variable domain: DAGVTQSPTHLIKTRGQQVTLRCSPKSGHDTVSWYQQALGQGPQFIFQYYEEEERQRGNFPDRFSGHQFPNYSSELNVNALLLGDSALYLCASSLMDRLNTEAFFGQGTRLTVV.

The CDR3 DNA reads TGCAGTGCTAGTTTGGTAGCGGGAGAGGGGGAGCAGTACTTC. Its protein product is CSASLVAGEGEQYF. The V gene is TRBV20-1, the J gene TRBJ2-7, with 9 nucleotides matching TRBD2. This CDR3 spans 14 amino acids. The V gene's germline CDR1 is DFQATT and CDR2 SNEGSKA (reference sequence). V was clipped by 3 bases and J by 7 bases; unmatched bases: 10.

The rearrangement uses TRBV9 and TRBJ2-2, with TRBD1 identical over 8 bases. V shed 4 bases, J shed 1 base, and the junction held 6 bases outside the gene matches. Germline V gene sequence: CDR1 SGDLS, CDR2 YYNGEE. CDR3 length: 16 amino acids. The CDR3 loop reads CASSFSGTGNTGELFF. DNA for the CDR3: TGTGCCAGCAGCTTTTCCGGGACAGGGAACACCGGGGAGCTGTTTTTT. The entire variable domain, with the rest obtained from reference TRBV9 and TRBJ2-2, is as follows: DSGVTQTPKHLITATGQRVTLRCSPRSGDLSVYWYQQSLDQGLQFLIQYYNGEERAKGNILERFSAQQFPDLHSELNLSSLELGDSALYFCASSFSGTGNTGELFFGEGSRLTVL.

The chain carries TRBV5-1 and TRBJ1-3; 9 nucleotides line up with TRBD1. Trimming cost V 8 bases and J 4 bases; bases outside gene matches: 1. This CDR3 spans 12 amino acids. Germline CDR1 reads SGHRS; CDR2 reads YFSETQ. The CDR3 nucleotides read TGCGCCAGTACAGGGGGCGGAAACACCATATATTTT. Its protein product is CASTGGGNTIYF.

In its sample, this clone was seen once. This chain joins TRBV4-1 and TRBJ2-2; 11 nucleotides align to TRBD1. The CDR3 extends over 15 amino acids. Trimming at V came to 4 bases and at J to 7 bases, leaving 5 bases not matched to a gene. Germline CDR1 MGHRA, CDR2 YSYEKL. The CDR3 loop reads CASSRGQGANGELFF. The DNA for the CDR3 is TGCGCCAGCAGCCGCGGACAGGGGGCGAACGGGGAGCTGTTTTTT.

V is TRBV19 and J is TRBJ2-7; D is unclear. There are 14 residues in the CDR3. V was clipped by 4 bases and J by 1 base, with 11 bases between them. The germline CDR1 and CDR2 sequences are LNHDA and SQIVND (reference sequence). CDR3 nucleotide sequence: TGTGCCAGTAGTAGGCTGGTGAATTCCTACGAGCAGTACTTC. Its translation: CASSRLVNSYEQYF.

The chain joins TRBV18 to TRBJ2-1; D is possibly TRBD2 (7 bases). Trimming cost V 2 bases and J 4 bases, with 12 bases left between them. CDR3 length equals 15 residues. Germline V gene lookup returns CDR1 KGHSH and CDR2 LQKENI. The CDR3 loop reads CASSPRGGRYNEQFF. Here the CDR3 DNA reads TGTGCCAGCTCACCAAGGGGGGGACGATACAATGAGCAGTTCTTC. Full variable domain (remainder filled in from reference TRBV18 and TRBJ2-1): NAGVMQNPRHLVRRRGQEARLRCSPMKGHSHVYWYRQLPEEGLKFMVYLQKENIIDESGMPKERFSAEFPKEGPSILRIQQVVRGDSAAYFCASSPRGGRYNEQFFGPGTRLTVL.

This clone came up a few times. The chain employs TRBV4-3 and TRBJ2-1, with 7 bases fitting TRBD2. The trim removed 4 bases at V and 13 bases at J, leaving 10 bases unmatched. This CDR3 contains 13 residues. Germline assignment: CDR1 LGHNA and CDR2 YSLEER. CDR3 sequence reads: CASSLAFTSVQFF. The CDR3 DNA follows: TGCGCCAGCAGCCTAGCCTTCACTAGCGTACAGTTCTTC.

The CDR3: CASSLQPLAGLSQETQYF. CDR3 DNA: TGTGCCAGCAGCTTACAGCCCCTAGCGGGACTCTCCCAAGAGACCCAGTACTTC. J is TRBJ2-5 and V is TRBV4-2; 9 positions agree with TRBD2. Germline V gene data show CDR1 as LGHNA and CDR2 as YNFKEQ. V was pared by 5 bases and J by 1 base, with 14 bases of the junction left unmatched. CDR3 length: 18 residues.

For the CDR3, the DNA is TGTGCCAGCAGCTTAGAAGTTTCCCTCCCTAGAGGTTCCAAAAACATTCAGTACTTC. Protein sequence: CASSLEVSLPRGSKNIQYF. The chain uses TRBV7-2 and TRBJ2-4; no clear D gene. The V end was cut by 1 base, the J end by 2 bases, with 21 bases between. Germline assignment: CDR1 SGHTA and CDR2 FQGNSA. This CDR3 contains 19 residues.

This clone appeared a few times. J is TRBJ1-2 and V is TRBV9, with 7 nucleotides matching TRBD1. Germline V gene sequence: CDR1 SGDLS, CDR2 YYNGEE. V lost 0 bases and J lost 6; bases outside the gene matches: 5. This CDR3 region has 14 residues. The CDR3: CASSVGRQGDGYTF. CDR3 bases: TGTGCCAGCAGCGTAGGGAGACAGGGTGATGGCTACACCTTC. Looking up the rest from reference TRBV9 and TRBJ1-2 gives the full variable domain: DSGVTQTPKHLITATGQRVTLRCSPRSGDLSVYWYQQSLDQGLQFLIQYYNGEERAKGNILERFSAQQFPDLHSELNLSSLELGDSALYFCASSVGRQGDGYTFGSGTRLTVV.

J is TRBJ2-7 and V is TRBV30; TRBD2 matches 11 bases. The CDR3 consists of 12 residues. From germline, CDR1 is GTSNPN and CDR2 SVGIG (reference sequence). The trim removed 8 bases at V and 6 bases at J, leaving 6 bases unmatched. The CDR3 loop reads CAGSGRAGEQYF. The DNA for the CDR3 is TGTGCCGGTAGCGGGAGGGCGGGCGAGCAGTACTTC.

The chain links TRBV16 to TRBJ2-5; no firm D call. The CDR3 is made up of 13 amino acids. V dropped 2 bases and J dropped 1 base, with 5 bases sitting between them. Germline CDR1 reads KGHSY; CDR2 reads FQNENV. The CDR3 sequence: CASSQGFQETQYF. The CDR3 nucleotides read TGTGCCAGCAGCCAAGGCTTCCAAGAGACCCAGTACTTC. The whole variable domain, remainder taken from reference TRBV16 and TRBJ2-5, is GEEVAQTPKHLVRGEGQKAKLYCAPIKGHSYVFWYQQVLKNEFKFLISFQNENVFDETGMPKERFSAKCLPNSPCSLEIQATKLEDSAVYFCASSQGFQETQYFGPGTRLLVL.

The sample holds a few counts of this clone. V usage is TRBV2 and J usage is TRBJ2-2; no definite D call. The CDR3 consists of 16 residues. Germline V gene data show CDR1 as SNHLY and CDR2 as FYNNEI. V was pared by 0 bases and J by 10 bases, with 18 bases between. CDR3 region: CASSEAVGGMYLELFF. For the CDR3, the DNA is TGTGCCAGCAGTGAAGCCGTTGGCGGAATGTACCTGGAGCTGTTTTTT.

The chain carries TRBV19 and TRBJ2-5; 16 bases map to TRBD2. The CDR3 length is 17 residues. Germline CDR1 LNHDA, CDR2 SQIVND (reference sequence). With V trimmed by 4 bases and J by 2 bases, 4 bases remained unmatched. CDR3 loop: CASSRPGLAGGQETQYF. The CDR3 DNA reads TGTGCCAGTAGTAGGCCGGGACTAGCGGGAGGGCAAGAGACCCAGTACTTC. The variable domain in full, completed from reference TRBV19 and TRBJ2-5, reads DGGITQSPKYLFRKEGQNVTLSCEQNLNHDAMYWYRQDPGQGLRLIYYSQIVNDFQKGDIAEGYSVSREKKESFPLTVTSAQKNPTAFYLCASSRPGLAGGQETQYFGPGTRLLVL.

This clone was recorded once. The rearrangement uses TRBV28 and TRBJ2-7, with D perhaps matching TRBD2 (6 bases). V lost 7 bases and J 7 bases, leaving 17 bases between the germline ends. Germline V lookup: CDR1 MDHEN, CDR2 SYDVKM. CDR3 length: 13 residues. The CDR3 spells CASKFGGKWEQYF. The CDR3 bases are TGTGCCAGCAAATTCGGAGGGAAATGGGAGCAGTACTTC.